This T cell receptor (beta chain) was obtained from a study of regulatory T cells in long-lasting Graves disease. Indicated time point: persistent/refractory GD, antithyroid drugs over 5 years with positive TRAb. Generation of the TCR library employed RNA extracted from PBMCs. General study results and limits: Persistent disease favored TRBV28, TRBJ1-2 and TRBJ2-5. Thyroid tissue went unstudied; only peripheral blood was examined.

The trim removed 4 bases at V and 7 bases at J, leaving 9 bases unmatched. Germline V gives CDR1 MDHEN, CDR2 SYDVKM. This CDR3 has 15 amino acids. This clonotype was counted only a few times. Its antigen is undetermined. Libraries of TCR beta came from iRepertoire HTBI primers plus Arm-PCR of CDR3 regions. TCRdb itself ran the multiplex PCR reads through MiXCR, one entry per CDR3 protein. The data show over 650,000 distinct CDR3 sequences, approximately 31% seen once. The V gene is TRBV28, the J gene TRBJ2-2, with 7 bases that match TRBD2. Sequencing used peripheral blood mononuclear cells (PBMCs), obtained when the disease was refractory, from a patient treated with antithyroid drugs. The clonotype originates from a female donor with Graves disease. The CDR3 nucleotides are TGTGCCAGCAGTTCCCTAGGACTAGTAGGCGGGGAGCTGTTTTTT. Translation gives CASSSLGLVGGELFF.